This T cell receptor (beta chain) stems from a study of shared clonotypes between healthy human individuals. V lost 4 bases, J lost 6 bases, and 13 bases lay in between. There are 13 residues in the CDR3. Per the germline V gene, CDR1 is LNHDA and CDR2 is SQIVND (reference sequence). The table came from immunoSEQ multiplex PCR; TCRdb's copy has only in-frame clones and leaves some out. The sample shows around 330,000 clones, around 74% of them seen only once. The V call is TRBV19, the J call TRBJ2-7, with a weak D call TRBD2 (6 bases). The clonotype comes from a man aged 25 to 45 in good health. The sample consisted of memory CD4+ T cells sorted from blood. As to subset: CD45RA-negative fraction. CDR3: CASSNRLEGEQYF. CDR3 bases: TGTGCCAGTAGTAACCGACTAGAGGGCGAGCAGTACTTC.